This T cell receptor beta chain was obtained from a study of OX40 agonist ivuxolimab in advanced cancers. The overall study: Intravenous ivuxolimab at 0.01 to 10 mg/kg was given to patients every 2 weeks. Partial responses occurred in three patients (one hepatocellular carcinoma, two cutaneous melanoma). Study observations and caveats: Low normalized clonal expansion also occurred in some nonresponding patients.

With regard to this clone: Its antigen is unknown.

Method: immunoSEQ multiplex PCR; TCRdb's copy keeps in-frame clones and lacks some. Of some 30,000 clones detected, around nine tenths appear once; the ten largest clones hold just under 9.5%. The sequences come from CD4+ or CD8+ T cells sorted from blood, collected in a trial of the OX40 agonist ivuxolimab. This clonotype was sampled from an adult with an advanced solid tumor such as melanoma, head and neck, liver or kidney cancer.

The CDR3, as DNA: TGTGCCAGCAGTGACCCGGGACAGGGGGCAGGAAGAGAGACCCAGTACTTC. Its protein product is CASSDPGQGAGRETQYF. This rearrangement joins TRBV2 to TRBJ2-5, with 12 bases fitting TRBD1. The junction had 9 bases not matched to a gene; V was cut back by 3 bases and J by 4 bases. The CDR3 length is 17 residues. Looked up from germline, CDR1 is SNHLY and CDR2 is FYNNEI.